These 23 T cell receptor beta chains were sequenced from one sample in a study of T cells in Graves' hyperthyroidism and ophthalmopathy (dated by TCRdb to about 2019). The library relied on multiplex PCR. The listed sequencing device is Illumina HiSeq 2000. The TCR beta CDR3 regions were amplified from the RNA transcripts. For the first round of RT-PCR on the TCR CDR3, the HTBI primer set was used together with the Qiagen OneStep RT-PCR kit. The public reads were reprocessed in TCRdb via fastp at Q25 and MiXCR, keeping in-frame beta chains. When rows share a CDR3 protein, they turn into one entry using the most common DNA and genes. The sample table shows about 260,000 distinct CDR3 sequences, and about 20% are seen once. The ten largest clonotypes hold around 65% of the sample. Sequencing used blood. Source of these receptors: a man younger than 45 with Graves' ophthalmopathy.

The gene calls are TRBV20-1 and TRBJ2-7; perhaps TRBD2 as D (7 bases). CDR1 and CDR2 from the germline V gene are DFQATT and SNEGSKA (reference sequence). Trimming took off 0 bases at V and 0 bases at J, with 15 bases between the two ends. The CDR3 totals 16 residues. The CDR3 bases are TGCAGTGCTAGAGATCCTGGGGGCGGGAGCTCCTACGAGCAGTACTTC. Translating it yields CSARDPGGGSSYEQYF.

This clonotype has a handful of counts. The chain links TRBV9 to TRBJ1-3, with TRBD1 matching 8 bases. Per germline, CDR1 SGDLS and CDR2 YYNGEE. The CDR3 loop spans 18 amino acids. The J segment lost 3 bases and the V segment lost 3 bases, leaving 14 bases of the junction unmatched. Written as DNA, the CDR3 is TGTGCCAGCAGCGAAACCTCCAGGACAGGGAGTATTGGAAACACCATATATTTT. Amino acids: CASSETSRTGSIGNTIYF.

This chain joins TRBV24-1 and TRBJ1-1; tentative D call: TRBD1 (6 bases). The germline V gene encodes CDR1 KGHDR and CDR2 SFDVKD. The CDR3 has 13 residues. The V end was cut by 3 bases, the J end by 8 bases, with 12 bases between. The CDR3, as DNA: TGTGCCACCAGTGATGAGGGGGGCCAAGAAGCTTTCTTT. This codes for CATSDEGGQEAFF.

The rearrangement uses TRBV3-1 and TRBJ1-2, with no clear D. Germline-derived CDR1 and CDR2 are LGHDT and YNNKEL (reference sequence). This CDR3 has 12 residues. The V end lost 1 base, the J end lost 4 bases, and 4 bases lay between the germline ends. DNA for the CDR3: TGTGCCAGCAGCCAAGTTCCCTATGGCTACACCTTC. Its translation is CASSQVPYGYTF.

The sample holds many counts of this clonotype. J is TRBJ2-7 and V is TRBV6-1, with TRBD1 identical over 9 bases. The germline CDR1 and CDR2 sequences are MNHNS and SASEGT. Trimming at V came to 6 bases and at J to 4 bases, leaving 7 bases not matched to a gene. The CDR3 has 14 residues. The CDR3 DNA sequence: TGTGCCAGCAGGAAAACCGGGACAGGGTACGAGCAGTACTTC. This sequence encodes CASRKTGTGYEQYF.

The table lists this clonotype with many counts. The CDR3 region has the DNA TGTGCCAGCAGCCAAGGGGGGACAGACTATGGCTACACCTTC. Translating gives CASSQGGTDYGYTF. The chain is built from TRBV3-1 and TRBJ1-2; 7 nucleotides align to TRBD1. The length of the CDR3 is 14 residues. The germline CDR1 and CDR2 sequences are LGHDT and YNNKEL (reference sequence). Trimming at V came to 1 base and at J to 3 bases, leaving 2 bases not matched to a gene.

Turning to this clonotype: Mismatch with germline at one junction end may stem from a read error. This chain links TRBV9 with TRBJ2-5, with 8 bases matching TRBD1. This CDR3 comprises 14 residues. CDR1 and CDR2 from the germline V gene are SGDLS and YYNGEE. CDR3 DNA sequence: TGTGCCAGCGGCGTAGACAGGGGCGGGGAGACCCAGTACTTC. It is translated as CASGVDRGGETQYF. Full variable domain (rest looked up from reference TRBV9 and TRBJ2-5): DSGVTQTPKHLITATGQRVTLRCSPRSGDLSVYWYQQSLDQGLQFLIQYYNGEERAKGNILERFSAQQFPDLHSELNLSSLELGDSALYFCASGVDRGGETQYFGPGTRLLVL.

This clonotype was seen repeatedly, ten times or more. The chain joins TRBV29-1 to TRBJ2-1; a possible D gene is TRBD1 (8 bases). The CDR3 consists of 20 residues. CDR1 is SQVTM and CDR2 is ANQGSEA in the germline V gene. V gave up 2 bases and J gave up 8 bases, with 34 bases separating them. CDR3 amino acids: CSVEFMGGSWSGQGADEQFF. The CDR3 DNA sequence: TGCAGCGTTGAATTTATGGGGGGGTCATGGTCAGGGCAGGGGGCGGATGAGCAGTTCTTC.

A few counts support this clonotype. The chain couples TRBV2 to TRBJ2-1; no firm D call. V shed 7 bases and J shed 13 bases, with 17 bases lying between them. The CDR3 spans 12 residues. Germline CDR1 is SNHLY and CDR2 is FYNNEI. DNA of the CDR3: TGTGCCAGCAAAAACGAACAGCTCGGTCAGTTCTTC. Translating gives CASKNEQLGQFF.

This chain connects TRBV6-4 to TRBJ2-3; D uncertain. Trimming took 4 bases from V and 0 from J, leaving 5 bases between them. From germline, CDR1 is MRHNA and CDR2 SNTAGT. This CDR3 has 13 amino acids. CDR3 nucleotides: TGTGCCAGCAGTGTCGGGAGCACAGATACGCAGTATTTT. Its protein product is CASSVGSTDTQYF.

This clonotype was counted many times. The rearrangement uses TRBV5-1 and TRBJ2-2; D remains ambiguous. This CDR3 has 14 residues. CDR1 is SGHRS, CDR2 YFSETQ, per germline. V lost 4 bases to trimming and J lost 5 bases, with 12 bases between them. In DNA form, the CDR3 reads TGCGCCAGCAGCCCCGACGAAGGGACCGGGGAGCTGTTTTTT. Protein: CASSPDEGTGELFF.

Written as DNA, the CDR3 is TGTGCCAGCAGCCAAGCCAGGGCGGGCAATCAGCCCCAGCATTTT. It translates to CASSQARAGNQPQHF. The J gene is TRBJ1-5, the V gene TRBV3-1; TRBD1 might be the D (5 bases). Trimming cost V 1 base and J 2 bases, with 9 bases left between them. The CDR3 spans 15 residues. From germline, CDR1 is LGHDT and CDR2 YNNKEL (reference sequence). The full variable domain, with the rest looked up from reference TRBV3-1 and TRBJ1-5, is DTAVSQTPKYLVTQMGNDKSIKCEQNLGHDTMYWYKQDSKKFLKIMFSYNNKELIINETVPNRFSPKSPDKAHLNLHINSLELGDSAVYFCASSQARAGNQPQHFGDGTRLSIL.

This chain uses TRBV20-1 with TRBJ1-1; D not resolved. V dropped 5 bases and J dropped 2 bases, with 6 bases sitting between them. The germline V gene has CDR1 DFQATT and CDR2 SNEGSKA (reference sequence). The CDR3 extends over 11 amino acids. This CDR3 is CSAAKNTEAFF. The DNA for the CDR3 is TGCAGTGCTGCTAAAAACACTGAAGCTTTCTTT.

The genes are TRBV10-3 and TRBJ1-1; unclear D gene. V was shortened by 4 bases and J by 0 bases, with 6 bases between the two germline ends. CDR3 length: 13 amino acids. CDR1 is ENHRY, CDR2 SYGVKD, per germline. The CDR3: CAISVTMNTEAFF. CDR3 coding DNA: TGTGCCATCAGTGTCACAATGAACACTGAAGCTTTCTTT.

This clonotype was seen more than once but under ten times. V gene TRBV5-8 combines with J gene TRBJ2-1; 8 bases are a match to TRBD2. V dropped 5 bases and J dropped 4; count of bases not matched to a gene: 17. CDR3 length equals 18 residues. Germline V lookup: CDR1 SGHTS, CDR2 YDEGEE. The CDR3 region has the DNA TGTGCCAGCAGTGAGGTGAATGGTGCGCTAGCGGGTTACAATGAGCAGTTCTTC. Translated: CASSEVNGALAGYNEQFF.

Comment on this clonotype: At one end the junction does not follow the germline gene, possibly because of a read error. The genes are TRBV7-7 and TRBJ2-6; D gene uncertain. The CDR3 extends over 15 amino acids. Germline V gives CDR1 SSHAT, CDR2 FNYEAQ (reference sequence). CDR3 in amino acids: CASSLMDSGANVLTF. The CDR3 DNA reads TGTGCTAGCAGCTTAATGGACTCTGGGGCCAACGTCCTGACTTTC.

This clonotype was recorded at least ten times. The chain couples TRBV28 to TRBJ2-7, with 12 positions matching TRBD2. With V trimmed by 3 bases and J by 7 bases, 4 bases remained unmatched. This CDR3 spans 14 amino acids. Germline V gene sequence: CDR1 MDHEN, CDR2 SYDVKM. The CDR3 DNA is TGTGCCAGCAGTTTTCCTAGCGGGAGGGGAGAGCAGTACTTC. Its translation: CASSFPSGRGEQYF.

In its sample, this clonotype was seen many times. The chain is built from TRBV20-1 and TRBJ2-2, with D perhaps assigned TRBD1 or TRBD2 (6 bases each). CDR1 and CDR2 from the germline V gene are DFQATT and SNEGSKA (reference sequence). The CDR3 is 15 residues long. V lost 0 bases and J lost 3, with 11 bases in between. The CDR3 DNA is TGCAGTGCTAGAGATCTAAGGGGGGACACCGGGGAGCTGTTTTTT. It encodes CSARDLRGDTGELFF.

This clonotype was seen at least ten times. The chain joins TRBV30 to TRBJ1-1; unclear D gene. Looked up from germline, CDR1 is GTSNPN and CDR2 is SVGIG (reference sequence). CDR3 length equals 14 residues. Trimming removed 3 bases from V and 2 bases from J, with 13 bases in between. CDR3 nucleotide sequence: TGTGCCTGGAGCTATCATACGGGTAACACTGAAGCTTTCTTT. It yields the protein CAWSYHTGNTEAFF.

The sample holds a few counts of this clonotype. The rearrangement uses TRBV7-9 and TRBJ2-4, with a tentative D call TRBD2 (5 bases). The germline gives CDR1 SEHNR, CDR2 FQNEAQ (reference sequence). V dropped 2 bases and J dropped 4 bases, with 12 bases sitting between them. The CDR3 is 15 amino acids. The CDR3 DNA sequence: TGTGCCAGCAGCTTATCTTCTAGCCGGAAAAACATTCAGTACTTC. Translating gives CASSLSSSRKNIQYF.

The chain links TRBV10-2 to TRBJ2-7, with 8 bases lining up with TRBD1. The CDR3 sequence is 15 residues long. The V and J ends lost 4 bases and 0 bases, in that order; junction bases with no gene match: 5. Germline V gene lookup returns CDR1 WSHSY and CDR2 SAAADI. The CDR3 bases are TGCGCCAGCAGTGGGACAGGGTCCCCCTCCTACGAGCAGTACTTC. It codes for CASSGTGSPSYEQYF.

This clonotype was detected many times. The rearrangement links TRBV27 to TRBJ1-1; possibly TRBD1 for D (6 bases). Germline CDR1 reads MNHEY; CDR2 reads SMNVEV (reference sequence). Trimming removed 5 bases at V and 8 bases at J, with 15 bases between. The CDR3 contains 13 residues. In nucleotides, the CDR3 is TGTGCCAGCAGTACACGACAGGCCCCCGAAGCTTTCTTT. This gives the protein CASSTRQAPEAFF.

This clonotype was found many times. The V gene is TRBV30, the J gene TRBJ2-1, with TRBD2 matching 7 bases. The CDR3 contains 15 residues. V lost 1 base to trimming and J lost 2 bases; unmatched junction nucleotides: 5. Germline V CDR1 and CDR2: GTSNPN, SVGIG (reference sequence). The CDR3 DNA is TGTGCCTGGAGTGACTCTAGCGGAGCCTACAATGAGCAGTTCTTC. Its protein product is CAWSDSSGAYNEQFF.